This T cell receptor (beta chain) was profiled in a study of control samples from healthy donors and cancer patients. The V gene lost 0 bases and the J gene lost 5 bases, with 20 bases spanning the gap. The CDR3 covers 17 residues. Germline assignment: CDR1 SGHDT and CDR2 YYEEEE. Profiled with immunoSEQ multiplex PCR; TCRdb holds only in-frame clones, not every one. The table has roughly 180,000 clones, 94% seen once. The sample comprised blood. The TCR was taken from a woman aged 18-35 years in good health. The chain joins TRBV5-6 to TRBJ1-2; weak D call: TRBD1 (6 bases). The CDR3 region is CASSLEGGGRAKYGYTF. As DNA, the CDR3 is TGTGCCAGCAGCTTGGAAGGTGGGGGCCGCGCGAAGTATGGCTACACCTTC.